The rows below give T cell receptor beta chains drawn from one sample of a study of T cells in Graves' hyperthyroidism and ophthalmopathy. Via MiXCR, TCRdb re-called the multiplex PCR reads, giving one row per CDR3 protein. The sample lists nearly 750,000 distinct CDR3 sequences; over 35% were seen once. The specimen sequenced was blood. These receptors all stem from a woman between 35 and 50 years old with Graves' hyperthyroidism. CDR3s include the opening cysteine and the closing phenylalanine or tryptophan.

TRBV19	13	CASSTSTSYEQYF
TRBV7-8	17	CASSLAGRLGGNSPLHF
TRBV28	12	CASTAGDYEQYF
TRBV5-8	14	CAISSRVGIETQYF
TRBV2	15	CASSEAGLASDTQYF
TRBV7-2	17	CASSQGSPSGGNYEQYF
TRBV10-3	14	CASLRGSGANVLTF
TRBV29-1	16	CSVVEGSRGIISEAFF
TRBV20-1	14	CSAPQPPANEKLFF
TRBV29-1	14	CSEGSGISSYEQYF
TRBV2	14	CASSAGTGAEKLFF
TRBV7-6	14	CASSSRQGNYGYTF
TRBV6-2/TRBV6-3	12	CACSPGVATQYF
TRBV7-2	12	CASSDDRPEAFF
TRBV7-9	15	CASSLIDFGGYEQYF
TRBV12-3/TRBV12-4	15	CASSSRAGWGYGYTF
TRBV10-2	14	CASREDAGSHGYTF
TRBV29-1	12	CSVRGGGYGYTF
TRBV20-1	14	CSARGPKGNYGYTF
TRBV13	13	CASSLGFREPQHF
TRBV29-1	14	CSVEATGRRDTQYF